This T cell receptor (beta chain) was profiled in a study of blood T cell repertoires in COVID-19. Whole-study context: Sample material is recorded as cDNA or gDNA derived from T cells, B-cell-depleted T cells, or PBMCs.

The protocol was immunoSEQ multiplex PCR, while the TCRdb copy is restricted to in-frame clones and leaves out a portion. Of roughly 150,000 clones listed, 70% to 90% are singletons. This clone turned up a few times. The germline V gene encodes CDR1 MGHDK and CDR2 SYGVNS. This CDR3 spans 14 amino acids. The V and J ends lost 0 bases and 3 bases respectively, with 7 bases between them. J is TRBJ2-3 and V is TRBV25-1, with D unclear. This TCR was recovered from a woman older than 75 with COVID-19, enrolled during active disease. The specimen was peripheral blood. CDR3 nucleotides: TGTGCCAGCAGTGAATATGCCGGGACAGATACGCAGTATTTT. Translation: CASSEYAGTDTQYF.